These 9 T cell receptor beta chains came from one sample sequenced in a study of cytomegalovirus exposure and HLA in healthy donors (dated by TCRdb to about 2017). To prepare the library, the immunoSEQ multiplex PCR assay was applied. The multiplex PCR relied on a mix of 60 forward primers for TCR Vbeta segments and 13 reverse primers for TCR Jbeta segments. TCRdb limited this immuneACCESS table to in-frame rearrangements with V and J called. A share of clones is missing; checked studies link under half to unresolved V genes, and the rest is unexplained. In all, the sample holds hundreds of thousands of clones, and roughly 89% of those were seen once. Approximately 2% of the sample is held by the ten biggest clonotypes. Sequencing input: PBMCs. The receptors come from a woman aged 18-30 years in good health and CMV-seronegative.

The chain is built from TRBV19 and TRBJ1-5; D possibly corresponds to TRBD1 (6 bases). CDR1 and CDR2 from the germline V gene are LNHDA and SQIVND (reference sequence). Trimming took 8 bases from V and 0 from J, leaving 20 bases between them. CDR3 length equals 17 residues. CDR3 sequence reads: CASGQLPIGYSNQPQHF. DNA for the CDR3: TGTGCCAGTGGACAGCTGCCGATCGGCTATAGCAATCAGCCCCAGCATTTT.

The chain links TRBV27 to TRBJ2-7, with D tentatively TRBD2 (7 bases). CDR3 length: 12 amino acids. Germline-derived CDR1 and CDR2 are MNHEY and SMNVEV (reference sequence). V was shortened by 11 bases and J by 4 bases, with 15 bases between the two germline ends. CDR3 sequence reads: CAAGAGDYEQYF. The CDR3, as DNA: TGTGCCGCGGGGGCAGGGGATTACGAGCAGTACTTC.

The J gene is TRBJ1-2, the V gene TRBV9; 11 positions agree with TRBD1. V was pared by 0 bases and J by 4 bases, with 2 bases of the junction left unmatched. The CDR3 is 15 residues long. Looked up from germline, CDR1 is SGDLS and CDR2 is YYNGEE. CDR3 sequence (DNA): TGTGCCAGCAGCGTAGGGACAGGGGGCGGCTATGGCTACACCTTC. Translating it yields CASSVGTGGGYGYTF.

This clone was picked up one time. V is TRBV7-9 and J is TRBJ2-1, with 11 bases fitting TRBD2. Per the germline V gene, CDR1 is SEHNR and CDR2 is FQNEAQ (reference sequence). There are 15 residues in the CDR3. Trimming took 2 bases from V and 14 from J; bases not matched to a gene: 11. The CDR3 coding sequence is TGTGCCAGCAGCTTAAGTAGCGGGGGGGCCTCGCATGAGTTCTTC. Translated, it gives CASSLSSGGASHEFF.

The V gene is TRBV6-5, the J gene TRBJ2-7; 8 bases are shared with TRBD1. The CDR3 consists of 15 residues. Germline CDR1 MNHEY, CDR2 SVGAGI. The trim removed 0 bases at V and 2 bases at J, leaving 3 bases unmatched. For the CDR3, the DNA is TGTGCCAGCAGTTACTCAAAACAGGGGGCCTACGAGCAGTACTTC. It translates to CASSYSKQGAYEQYF.

The chain couples TRBV5-1 to TRBJ2-5; weak D call: TRBD1 (5 bases). In germline, CDR1 is SGHRS, CDR2 YFSETQ. Trimming stripped 5 bases from V and 5 bases from J, with 16 bases between. This CDR3 spans 14 amino acids. Here the CDR3 DNA reads TGCGCCAGCAGTTGGACACCTCAGGAGGAGACCCAGTACTTC. Its translation: CASSWTPQEETQYF.

The genes are TRBV7-8 and TRBJ1-4; D is unclear. This CDR3 has 17 residues. The germline CDR1 and CDR2 sequences are SGHVS and FQNEAQ. V was shortened by 0 bases and J by 4 bases, with 15 bases between the two germline ends. CDR3 bases: TGTGCCAGCAGCTTAGCCGGCGCCGGCGGGTTTAATGAAAAACTGTTTTTT. Protein: CASSLAGAGGFNEKLFF.

The V call is TRBV6-5, the J call TRBJ2-1; D call uncertain. The CDR3 consists of 15 residues. Germline loops: CDR1 MNHEY, CDR2 SVGAGI. Trimming left V 5 bases short and J 0 bases short, with 11 bases between. The CDR3 nucleotides read TGTGCCAGCAGTCAGCGCGGTAACTCCTACAATGAGCAGTTCTTC. It is translated as CASSQRGNSYNEQFF.

The genes are TRBV6-5 and TRBJ1-6, with 8 bases lining up with TRBD1. This CDR3 contains 14 residues. Germline lookup yields CDR1 MNHEY and CDR2 SVGAGI. V trimming: 5 bases; J trimming: 8 bases; junction bases outside the gene matches: 5. CDR3 nucleotide sequence: TGTGCCAGCAGTCAGGACAGGGTCTATTCACCCCTCCACTTT. It is translated as CASSQDRVYSPLHF.